These 5 T cell receptor beta chains were sequenced from one sample in a study of blood T cell repertoires in COVID-19. Repertoires were generated with immunoSEQ multiplex PCR, while TCRdb's copy carries only in-frame clones and drops some. Here the sample spans some 150,000 clones, 65% to 90% being singletons. The specimen was peripheral blood. Receptors originate from a woman aged 60-75 years with active or convalescent COVID-19.

V and J are TRBV7-9 and TRBJ2-1, with 7 positions matching TRBD1. CDR1 SEHNR and CDR2 FQNEAQ come from the germline V gene (reference sequence). This CDR3 spans 17 amino acids. The V and J ends lost 5 bases and 5 bases, in that order; junction bases with no gene match: 15. The CDR3 sequence is CASSLGKYRGPDNEQFF. The DNA for the CDR3 is TGTGCCAGCAGCCTAGGAAAGTACAGGGGCCCAGACAATGAGCAGTTCTTC. The full variable domain, rest sourced from reference TRBV7-9 and TRBJ2-1, is DTGVSQNPRHKITKRGQNVTFRCDPISEHNRLYWYRQTLGQGPEFLTYFQNEAQLEKSRLLSDRFSAERPKGSFSTLEIQRTEQGDSAMYLCASSLGKYRGPDNEQFFGPGTRLTVL.

This clone has just one count. This rearrangement joins TRBV19 to TRBJ2-4; no reliable D call. With 10 bases removed from V and 1 base from J, the gap between germline ends came to 8 bases. The length of the CDR3 is 12 residues. The germline gives CDR1 LNHDA, CDR2 SQIVND (reference sequence). The CDR3 protein is CATRSAKNIQYF. CDR3 in DNA: TGTGCCACCAGGTCGGCCAAAAACATTCAGTACTTC.

This clone was seen just once. V and J are TRBV2 and TRBJ1-3; D is undetermined. The CDR3 covers 14 residues. Germline V gene lookup returns CDR1 SNHLY and CDR2 FYNNEI. The ends were cut back, 3 bases at V and 0 bases at J, with 6 bases in the middle. The CDR3 loop reads CASSERASGNTIYF. Here the CDR3 DNA reads TGTGCCAGCAGTGAGAGAGCCTCTGGAAACACCATATATTTT.

This chain joins TRBV28 and TRBJ2-7, with no clear D. Germline V lookup: CDR1 MDHEN, CDR2 SYDVKM. V lost 5 bases and J lost 4, with 12 bases in between. This CDR3 has 13 residues. In DNA form, the CDR3 reads TGTGCCAGCAGTCGAATCGTACTATACGAGCAGTACTTC. Amino acids: CASSRIVLYEQYF. Full variable domain (outside the CDR3, taken from reference TRBV28 and TRBJ2-7): DVKVTQSSRYLVKRTGEKVFLECVQDMDHENMFWYRQDPGLGLRLIYFSYDVKMKEKGDIPEGYSVSREKKERFSLILESASTNQTSMYLCASSRIVLYEQYFGPGTRLTVT.

V usage is TRBV5-1 and J usage is TRBJ1-1; 8 bases are shared with TRBD1. Germline CDR1 is SGHRS and CDR2 is YFSETQ. The CDR3 extends over 15 amino acids. V lost 4 bases and J lost 4; bases outside the gene matches: 9. DNA for the CDR3: TGCGCCAGCAGCCCACTGACAGGGGATGGCACTGAAGCTTTCTTT. It translates to CASSPLTGDGTEAFF.